The rows below give T cell receptor beta chains drawn from one sample of a study of T cells after yellow fever vaccination. Each CDR3 protein gets one entry after TCRdb re-called the 5' RACE reads with MiXCR. This table has under 300,000 distinct CDR3 sequences, 10% to 15% appearing once. The material was CD4+ T cells sorted from PBMCs, obtained 45 days after the yellow fever booster vaccination. These receptors were collected from a man younger than 45 who received the YFV17D yellow fever vaccine. CDR3s include the opening cysteine and the closing phenylalanine or tryptophan. The D gene is left open where the match is weak. Only part of the rows carry a size: once, few, many, or a class if the clone is expanded.

D	V	size	J	CDR3	DNA
NA	TRBV12-3/TRBV12-4	NA	TRBJ2-5	CASSLAGPQETQYF	TGTGCCAGCAGTTTGGCAGGGCCCCAAGAGACCCAGTACTTC
NA	TRBV19	NA	TRBJ2-7	CASSKEAASYEQYF	TGTGCCAGTAGTAAGGAAGCGGCCTCCTACGAGCAGTACTTC
NA	TRBV29-1	NA	TRBJ2-3	CSVGARTDTQYF	TGCAGCGTTGGGGCCCGCACAGATACGCAGTATTTT
NA	TRBV7-2	NA	TRBJ2-7	CASSQGTSAGEQYF	TGTGCCAGCAGCCAGGGGACATCGGCGGGGGAGCAGTACTTC
NA	TRBV5-1	few	TRBJ2-3	CASSVGGWTDTQYF	TGCGCCAGCAGTGTTGGCGGGTGGACAGATACGCAGTATTTT
TRBD1	TRBV5-1	NA	TRBJ2-1	CASGVGRGFDNEQFF	TGCGCCAGCGGTGTGGGCAGGGGGTTTGACAATGAGCAGTTCTTC
TRBD1	TRBV28	NA	TRBJ2-7	CASSQTGVYEQYF	TGTGCCAGCAGTCAAACAGGGGTTTACGAGCAGTACTTC
TRBD2	TRBV6-1	few	TRBJ2-1	CASSKLAGVVNEQFF	TGTGCCAGCAGTAAACTAGCGGGAGTTGTCAATGAGCAGTTCTTC
NA	TRBV7-8	few	TRBJ1-1	CASSLMRENTEAFF	TGTGCCAGCAGCTTAATGAGGGAGAACACTGAAGCTTTCTTT
NA	TRBV3-1	few	TRBJ2-7	CASSHWQGGYEQYF	TGTGCCAGCAGCCATTGGCAGGGTGGCTACGAGCAGTACTTC
NA	TRBV12-3/TRBV12-4	few	TRBJ1-5	CASSFNGPDQPQHF	TGTGCCAGCAGTTTTAACGGACCCGATCAGCCCCAGCATTTT
TRBD1	TRBV29-1	many	TRBJ2-7	CSVPRGQRGYEQYF	TGCAGCGTCCCCAGGGGGCAGAGGGGTTACGAGCAGTACTTC
NA	TRBV29-1	many	TRBJ2-2	CSVAVAVGELFF	TGCAGCGTTGCAGTGGCGGTCGGGGAGCTGTTTTTT
NA	TRBV5-1	NA	TRBJ2-3	CASSLATGADTQYF	TGCGCCAGCAGCCTCGCGACAGGCGCAGATACGCAGTATTTT
NA	TRBV12-3/TRBV12-4	NA	TRBJ2-1	CATTLGNEQFF	TGTGCCACCACCCTAGGGAATGAGCAGTTCTTC
TRBD2	TRBV5-1	few	TRBJ2-2	CASRRTSGVANTGELFF	TGCGCCAGCCGGAGGACTAGCGGCGTAGCGAACACCGGGGAGCTGTTTTTT
NA	TRBV20-1	NA	TRBJ2-5	CSAATGTIQETQYF	TGCAGTGCTGCTACCGGCACAATACAAGAGACCCAGTACTTC
TRBD2	TRBV7-6	NA	TRBJ2-7	CASSLSGRAHEQYF	TGTGCCAGCAGCCTTAGCGGGAGGGCCCACGAGCAGTACTTC
NA	TRBV3-1	few	TRBJ2-7	CASFIYEQYF	TGTGCCAGCTTTATCTACGAGCAGTACTTC
TRBD1	TRBV7-2	few	TRBJ1-2	CASSQGQLNYGYTF	TGTGCCAGCAGCCAGGGACAGCTTAACTATGGCTACACCTTC
NA	TRBV4-3	few	TRBJ2-1	CASSQDRIADYNEQFF	TGCGCCAGCAGCCAAGACAGGATAGCGGACTACAATGAGCAGTTCTTC
NA	TRBV20-1	few	TRBJ2-2	CSARPLTGELFF	TGCAGTGCTAGACCTCTTACCGGGGAGCTGTTTTTT
NA	TRBV10-3	few	TRBJ2-3	CAGGATDTQYF	TGTGCGGGGGGGGCCACAGATACGCAGTATTTT
NA	TRBV20-1	NA	TRBJ2-7	CSARDLAGYEQYF	TGCAGTGCTAGGGACCTCGCCGGATACGAGCAGTACTTC
NA	TRBV12-3/TRBV12-4	NA	TRBJ2-7	CASSFFPSAEQYF	TGTGCCAGCAGTTTTTTCCCCTCGGCCGAGCAGTACTTC
NA	TRBV5-1	NA	TRBJ2-7	CASSLGTGFVPEQYF	TGCGCCAGCAGCTTGGGCACAGGGTTCGTACCCGAGCAGTACTTC
NA	TRBV6-1	NA	TRBJ1-5	CASSASGGNQPQHF	TGTGCCAGCAGTGCCTCAGGCGGCAATCAGCCCCAGCATTTT
NA	TRBV5-5	NA	TRBJ2-7	CASSTGSWNEQYF	TGTGCCAGCAGCACAGGGTCTTGGAACGAGCAGTACTTC
NA	TRBV9	NA	TRBJ2-6	CASSVDHRTPSGANVLTF	TGTGCCAGCAGCGTAGATCACAGGACCCCCTCTGGGGCCAACGTCCTGACTTTC
TRBD2	TRBV7-2	NA	TRBJ2-2	CASSYASGSNTGELFF	TGTGCCAGCAGCTATGCTAGCGGTTCGAACACCGGGGAGCTGTTTTTT